Following are 7 T cell receptor beta chains from one sample sequenced in a study of T cells in Graves' hyperthyroidism and ophthalmopathy. TCR beta CDR3 regions were amplified from RNA. Carried out on the TCR CDR3, a first-round RT-PCR used the HTBI primer set. Each CDR3 protein gets one entry after TCRdb re-called the multiplex PCR reads with MiXCR. The table lists approximately 510,000 distinct CDR3 sequences, less than 25% of them singletons. Sequencing used blood. These receptors were collected from a young man with Graves' hyperthyroidism.

This clonotype was seen ten or more times. The V gene is TRBV19, the J gene TRBJ1-5; no firm D call. This CDR3 contains 15 residues. V lost 2 bases and J 4 bases, leaving 12 bases between the germline ends. Looked up from germline, CDR1 is LNHDA and CDR2 is SQIVND (reference sequence). CDR3 protein: CASSIMEFGNQPQHF. CDR3 in DNA: TGTGCCAGTAGTATAATGGAGTTCGGGAATCAGCCCCAGCATTTT.

This clonotype was detected many times. The J gene is TRBJ1-2, the V gene TRBV28, with 7 bases aligning to TRBD1. CDR1 is MDHEN, CDR2 SYDVKM, per germline. The CDR3 has 14 amino acids. V lost 5 bases to trimming and J lost 4 bases; unmatched junction nucleotides: 7. The CDR3, as DNA: TGTGCCAGCAGTACAAGAGGGGGCCTCTATGGCTACACCTTC. This sequence encodes CASSTRGGLYGYTF.

This clonotype was observed a few times. The V call is TRBV6-1, the J call TRBJ1-1; 10 bases line up with TRBD1. V shed 6 bases, J shed 6 bases, and the junction held 4 bases outside the gene matches. This CDR3 contains 13 residues. Looked up from germline, CDR1 is MNHNS and CDR2 is SASEGT. CDR3 DNA: TGTGCCAGCAGGGTGGACAGGGGGGCTGAAGCTTTCTTT. It yields the protein CASRVDRGAEAFF.

J is TRBJ2-5 and V is TRBV7-2; 8 nucleotides line up with TRBD2. Germline CDR1 is SGHTA and CDR2 is FQGNSA. The V segment lost 5 bases and the J segment 2 bases; nucleotides outside the gene matches: 10. The CDR3 has 16 residues. CDR3 sequence (DNA): TGTGCCAGCAGCCGACCGGAAATAGCGGGGCAAGAGACCCAGTACTTC. It is translated as CASSRPEIAGQETQYF.

Ten or more counts support this clonotype. This chain connects TRBV30 to TRBJ2-7; D remains ambiguous. V gave up 5 bases and J gave up 3 bases, with 14 bases separating them. CDR1 and CDR2 (germline): GTSNPN, SVGIG (reference sequence). The CDR3 runs to 13 residues. The DNA for the CDR3 is TGTGCCTGGTCCACCGACTGGGACTACGAGCAGTACTTC. Translating it yields CAWSTDWDYEQYF. The full variable domain, rest sourced from reference TRBV30 and TRBJ2-7, is SQTIHQWPATLVQPVGSPLSLECTVEGTSNPNLYWYRQAAGRGLQLLFYSVGIGQISSEVPQNLSASRPQDRQFILSSKKLLLSDSGFYLCAWSTDWDYEQYFGPGTRLTVT.

This clonotype occurred many times. The chain has TRBV28 and TRBJ1-2; TRBD1 agrees at 7 bases. The germline gives CDR1 MDHEN, CDR2 SYDVKM. The CDR3 sequence is 14 residues long. J gave up 6 bases and V 4 bases, and 8 bases lay outside the gene matches. CDR3 in amino acids: CASSWLDREDGYTF. The CDR3 DNA reads TGTGCCAGCAGTTGGTTAGACAGGGAGGATGGCTACACCTTC.

This chain links TRBV12-3 or TRBV12-4 with TRBJ2-7; either TRBD1 or TRBD2 may supply D (5 bases each). Between the trimmed V and J ends, which lost 4 bases and 10 bases, there was a span of 20 bases. The CDR3 covers 14 residues. CDR3 amino acids: CASSSRPVLGDQYF. As DNA, the CDR3 is TGTGCCAGCAGTTCCCGACCGGTTTTGGGGGATCAGTACTTC.